The present TCR beta chain was sequenced within a study of neurological immune-mediated disorders. Findings of the study overall: HTLV-1-associated myelopathy had the most TCR clonal expansion, and multiple sclerosis had the least, less than healthy controls.

CDR1 is LNHNV and CDR2 is YYDKDF in the germline V gene (reference sequence). J gave up 3 bases and V 0 bases, and 8 bases lay outside the gene matches. This CDR3 spans 17 amino acids. Every sequencing run generated over 180 million TCR-beta sequences from 15-18 subjects. TCRdb analysed the 5' RACE reads with MiXCR anew, one entry per CDR3 protein. The sample contains 45,000 or so distinct CDR3 sequences, about 6.3% of which appear only once. This clonotype was seen at least ten times. The target antigen is unknown. Sorted libraries used some 920,000 CD4+ or CD8+ T cells. The receptor's source is a woman in her thirties or forties in good health. J is TRBJ2-1 and V is TRBV15; 7 bases align to TRBD2. What was sequenced was CD4+ T cells from blood. CDR3: CATSRDTWREHYNEQFF. In nucleotides, the CDR3 is TGTGCCACCAGCAGAGATACTTGGCGGGAGCACTACAATGAGCAGTTCTTC.